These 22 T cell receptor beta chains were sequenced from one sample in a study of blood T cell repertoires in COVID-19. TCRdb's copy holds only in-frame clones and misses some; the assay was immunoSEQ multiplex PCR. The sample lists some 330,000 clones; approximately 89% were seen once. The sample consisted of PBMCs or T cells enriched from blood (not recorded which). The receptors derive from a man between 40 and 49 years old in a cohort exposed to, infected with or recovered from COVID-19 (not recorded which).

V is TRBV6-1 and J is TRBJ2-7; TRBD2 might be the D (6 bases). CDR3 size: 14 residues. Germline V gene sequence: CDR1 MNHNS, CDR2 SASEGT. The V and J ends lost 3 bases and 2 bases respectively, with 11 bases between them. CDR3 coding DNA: TGTGCCAGCAGTGAGGGCGGGATCCCCTACGAGCAGTACTTC. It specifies CASSEGGIPYEQYF.

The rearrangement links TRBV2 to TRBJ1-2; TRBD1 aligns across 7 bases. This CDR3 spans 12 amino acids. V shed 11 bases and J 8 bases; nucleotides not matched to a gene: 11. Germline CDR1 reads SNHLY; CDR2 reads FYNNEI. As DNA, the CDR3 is TGTGCCGGCGAGACAGGGTTTAGCGGCTACACCTTC. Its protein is CAGETGFSGYTF.

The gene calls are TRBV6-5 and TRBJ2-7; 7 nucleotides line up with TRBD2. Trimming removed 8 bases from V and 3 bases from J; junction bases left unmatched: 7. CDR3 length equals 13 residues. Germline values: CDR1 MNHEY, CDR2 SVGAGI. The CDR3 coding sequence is TGTGCCAGCCAAAGCGGGAAGGACTACGAGCAGTACTTC. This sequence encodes CASQSGKDYEQYF.

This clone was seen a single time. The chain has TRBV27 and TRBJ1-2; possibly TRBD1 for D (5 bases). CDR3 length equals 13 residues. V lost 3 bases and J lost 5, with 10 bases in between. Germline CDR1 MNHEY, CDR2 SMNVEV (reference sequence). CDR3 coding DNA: TGTGCCAGCAGTTTTCAGGGATCGTATGGCTACACCTTC. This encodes CASSFQGSYGYTF.

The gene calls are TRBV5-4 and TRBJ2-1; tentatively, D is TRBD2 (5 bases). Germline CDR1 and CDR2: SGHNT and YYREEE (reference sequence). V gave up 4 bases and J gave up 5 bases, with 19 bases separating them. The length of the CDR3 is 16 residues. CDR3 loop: CASSPEGLRLNNEQFF. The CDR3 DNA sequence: TGTGCCAGCAGCCCGGAAGGACTTCGCCTAAACAATGAGCAGTTCTTC.

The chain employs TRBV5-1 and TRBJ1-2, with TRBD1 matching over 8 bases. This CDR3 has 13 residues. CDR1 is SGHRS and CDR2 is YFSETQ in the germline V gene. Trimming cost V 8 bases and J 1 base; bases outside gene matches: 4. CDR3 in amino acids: CASSGGNNYGYTF. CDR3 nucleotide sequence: TGCGCCAGTTCAGGGGGCAATAACTATGGCTACACCTTC.

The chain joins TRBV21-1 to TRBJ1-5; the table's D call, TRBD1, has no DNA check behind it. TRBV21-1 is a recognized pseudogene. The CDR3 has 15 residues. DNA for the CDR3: TGTGCCAGCAGCAGATGGCAGGGTCTGTATCAGCCCCAGCATTTT. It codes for CASSRWQGLYQPQHF.

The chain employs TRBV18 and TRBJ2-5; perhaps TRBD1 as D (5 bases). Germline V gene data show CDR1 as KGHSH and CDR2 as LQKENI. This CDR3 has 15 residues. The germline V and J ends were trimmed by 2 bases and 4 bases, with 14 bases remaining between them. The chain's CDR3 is CASSPWGSFRETQYF. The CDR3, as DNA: TGTGCCAGCTCACCATGGGGCTCCTTCAGAGAGACCCAGTACTTC. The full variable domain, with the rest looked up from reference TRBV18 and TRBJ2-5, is NAGVMQNPRHLVRRRGQEARLRCSPMKGHSHVYWYRQLPEEGLKFMVYLQKENIIDESGMPKERFSAEFPKEGPSILRIQQVVRGDSAAYFCASSPWGSFRETQYFGPGTRLLVL.

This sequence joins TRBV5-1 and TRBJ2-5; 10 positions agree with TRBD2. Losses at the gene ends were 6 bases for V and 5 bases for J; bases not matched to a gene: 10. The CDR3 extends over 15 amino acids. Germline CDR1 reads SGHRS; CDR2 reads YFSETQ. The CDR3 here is CASTPLAGVQETQYF. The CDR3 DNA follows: TGCGCCAGCACCCCTCTAGCGGGAGTCCAGGAGACCCAGTACTTC.

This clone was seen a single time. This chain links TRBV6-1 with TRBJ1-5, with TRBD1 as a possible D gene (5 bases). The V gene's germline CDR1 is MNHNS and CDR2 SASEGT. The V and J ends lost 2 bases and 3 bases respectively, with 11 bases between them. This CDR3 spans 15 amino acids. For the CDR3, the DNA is TGTGCCAGCAGTGAACTGGGGCAGGACAATCAGCCCCAGCATTTT. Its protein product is CASSELGQDNQPQHF.

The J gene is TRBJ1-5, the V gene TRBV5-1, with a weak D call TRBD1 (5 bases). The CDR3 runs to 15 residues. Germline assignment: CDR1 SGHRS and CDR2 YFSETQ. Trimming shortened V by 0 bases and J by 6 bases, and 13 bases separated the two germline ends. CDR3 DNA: TGCGCCAGCAGCTTGGGTGCAGGGTTGGGTCAGCCCCAGCATTTT. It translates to CASSLGAGLGQPQHF.

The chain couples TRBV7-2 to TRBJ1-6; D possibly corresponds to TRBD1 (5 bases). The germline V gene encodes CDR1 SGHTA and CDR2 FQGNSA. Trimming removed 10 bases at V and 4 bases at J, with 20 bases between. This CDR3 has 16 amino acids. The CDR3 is CATASQGRVYNSPLHF. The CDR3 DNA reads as TGTGCCACCGCGTCCCAGGGCAGGGTTTATAATTCACCCCTCCACTTT.

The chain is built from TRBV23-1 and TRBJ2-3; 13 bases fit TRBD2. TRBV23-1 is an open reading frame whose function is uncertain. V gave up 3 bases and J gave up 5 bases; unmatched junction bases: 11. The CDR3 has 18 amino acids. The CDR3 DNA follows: TGCGCCAGCAGTCATCTACCTATACTAGCGGGAGGGGTAGATACGCAGTATTTT. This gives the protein CASSHLPILAGGVDTQYF.

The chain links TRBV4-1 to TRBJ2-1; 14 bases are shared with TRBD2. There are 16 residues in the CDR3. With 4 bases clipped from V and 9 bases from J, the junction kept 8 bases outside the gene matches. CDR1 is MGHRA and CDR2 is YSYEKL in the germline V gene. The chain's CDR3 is CASSPPGLAGDLEQFF. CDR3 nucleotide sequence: TGCGCCAGCAGCCCTCCGGGACTAGCGGGAGATCTTGAGCAGTTCTTC.

CDR3 sequence (DNA): TGTGCCAGCAGCCCCAGGACAGATGCCACCGGGGAGCTGTTTTTT. Its translation is CASSPRTDATGELFF. The V gene is TRBV9, the J gene TRBJ2-2; maybe TRBD1 (6 bases). Deletions cut 4 bases from V and 4 bases from J, with 14 bases between. Per germline, CDR1 SGDLS and CDR2 YYNGEE. This CDR3 spans 15 amino acids.

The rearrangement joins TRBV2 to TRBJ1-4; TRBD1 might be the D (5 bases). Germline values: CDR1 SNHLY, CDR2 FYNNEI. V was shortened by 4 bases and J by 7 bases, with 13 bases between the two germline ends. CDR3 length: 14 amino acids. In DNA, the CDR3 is TGTGCCAGCAGTGTCGAGGGGAGGGGTGAAAAACTGTTTTTT. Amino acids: CASSVEGRGEKLFF.

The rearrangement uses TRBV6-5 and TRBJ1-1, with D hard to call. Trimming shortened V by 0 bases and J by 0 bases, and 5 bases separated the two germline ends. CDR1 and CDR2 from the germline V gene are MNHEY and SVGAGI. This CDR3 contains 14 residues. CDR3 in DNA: TGTGCCAGCAGTTACTCGCCTATGAACACTGAAGCTTTCTTT. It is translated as CASSYSPMNTEAFF.

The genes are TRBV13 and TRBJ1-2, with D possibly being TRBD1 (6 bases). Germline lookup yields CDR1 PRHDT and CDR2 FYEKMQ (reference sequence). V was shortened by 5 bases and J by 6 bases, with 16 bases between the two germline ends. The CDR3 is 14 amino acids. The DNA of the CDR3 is TGTGCCAGCAGCCGTGGGACATCGAGGGATGGCTACACCTTC. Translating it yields CASSRGTSRDGYTF.

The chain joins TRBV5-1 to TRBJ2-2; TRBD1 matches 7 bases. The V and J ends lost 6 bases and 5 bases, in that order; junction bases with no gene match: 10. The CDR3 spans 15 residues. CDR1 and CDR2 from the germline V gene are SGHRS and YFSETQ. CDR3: CASTDGTDLTGELFF. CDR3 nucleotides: TGCGCCAGCACGGACGGGACAGACCTAACCGGGGAGCTGTTTTTT.

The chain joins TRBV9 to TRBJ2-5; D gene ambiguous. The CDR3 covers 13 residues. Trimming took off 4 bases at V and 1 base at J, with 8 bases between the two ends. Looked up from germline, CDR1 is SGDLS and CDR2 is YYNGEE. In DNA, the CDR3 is TGTGCCAGCAGCCCGTCCTTCCAAGAGACCCAGTACTTC. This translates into CASSPSFQETQYF. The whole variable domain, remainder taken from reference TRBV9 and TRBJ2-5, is DSGVTQTPKHLITATGQRVTLRCSPRSGDLSVYWYQQSLDQGLQFLIQYYNGEERAKGNILERFSAQQFPDLHSELNLSSLELGDSALYFCASSPSFQETQYFGPGTRLLVL.

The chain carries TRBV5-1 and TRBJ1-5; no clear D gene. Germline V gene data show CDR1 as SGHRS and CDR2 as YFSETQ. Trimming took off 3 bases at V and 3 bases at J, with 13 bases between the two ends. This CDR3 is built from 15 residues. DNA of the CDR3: TGCGCCAGCAGCTGGGCGGGGAATCCCAATCAGCCCCAGCATTTT. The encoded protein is CASSWAGNPNQPQHF.

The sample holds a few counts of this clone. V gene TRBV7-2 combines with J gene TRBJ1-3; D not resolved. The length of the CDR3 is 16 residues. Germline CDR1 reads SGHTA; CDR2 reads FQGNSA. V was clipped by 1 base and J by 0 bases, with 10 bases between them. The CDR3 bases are TGTGCCAGCAGCTTAGTTACCGGGAACTCTGGAAACACCATATATTTT. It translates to CASSLVTGNSGNTIYF.